Ten or more counts support the clone carrying this T cell receptor beta chain. TCRdb re-called the 5' RACE reads through MiXCR, storing one row per CDR3 protein. The data contain some 140,000 distinct CDR3 sequences, 11% of them seen just once; the ten biggest clones take up roughly 4.3%. The sample originates from a study of CD8 T cells in ankylosing spondylitis. The CDR3 covers 13 residues. The clonotype originates from a female donor with ankylosing spondylitis or in good health (not recorded which). Sequencing used blood, either unsorted or a sorted T cell fraction (not recorded which). The gene calls are TRBV21-1 and TRBJ1-1. TRBV21-1 is an annotated pseudogene. The CDR3 DNA sequence: TGTGCCAGCAGCAAACGAAGGAACACTGAAGCTTTCTTT. Amino acid sequence: CASSKRRNTEAFF.